This entry lists 6 T cell receptor beta chains sequenced from one sample in a study of cytomegalovirus exposure and HLA in healthy donors. 13 Jbeta primers and 60 Vbeta primers were used for the PCR. Method: immunoSEQ multiplex PCR; TCRdb's copy keeps in-frame clones and lacks some. The data contain more than 120,000 clones, approximately 80% of them singletons. Sequenced sample: PBMCs. These receptors were obtained from a woman aged 35 to 49 in good health and CMV-seropositive.

The J gene is TRBJ1-3, the V gene TRBV7-8; D is undetermined. The CDR3 loop spans 14 amino acids. V shed 4 bases and J shed 4 bases, with 11 bases lying between them. Per germline, CDR1 SGHVS and CDR2 FQNEAQ. CDR3 nucleotide sequence: TGTGCCAGCAGCTACAGAGCACGGGGAAACACCATATATTTT. Amino acids: CASSYRARGNTIYF.

CDR3 in DNA: TGTGCCAGCAGCTTAGACGGGAGTCAGGCAGATACGCAGTATTTT. Translating it yields CASSLDGSQADTQYF. The chain recombines TRBV7-8 with TRBJ2-3; tentatively, D is TRBD2 (6 bases). The V gene lost 1 base and the J gene lost 4 bases, with 12 bases spanning the gap. The CDR3 extends over 15 amino acids. Germline V gives CDR1 SGHVS, CDR2 FQNEAQ.

This rearrangement joins TRBV5-6 to TRBJ2-3; 7 nucleotides agree with TRBD1. The CDR3 consists of 15 residues. CDR1 and CDR2 (germline): SGHDT, YYEEEE. The V segment lost 1 base and the J segment 5 bases; nucleotides outside the gene matches: 7. DNA for the CDR3: TGTGCCAGCAGCTTGTTCGGGACAGAACTAGATACGCAGTATTTT. Its translation: CASSLFGTELDTQYF. Full variable domain (outside the CDR3, taken from reference TRBV5-6 and TRBJ2-3): DAGVTQSPTHLIKTRGQQVTLRCSPKSGHDTVSWYQQALGQGPQFIFQYYEEEERQRGNFPDRFSGHQFPNYSSELNVNALLLGDSALYLCASSLFGTELDTQYFGPGTRLTVL.

This clone has only one observation. Here the CDR3 reads CATSRPAGYNEKLFF. The CDR3 DNA reads TGTGCCACCAGCAGACCTGCAGGGTATAATGAAAAACTGTTTTTT. The genes are TRBV15 and TRBJ1-4, with D possibly matching TRBD1 (5 bases). Per germline, CDR1 LNHNV and CDR2 YYDKDF (reference sequence). This CDR3 spans 15 amino acids. The V end was cut by 2 bases, the J end by 4 bases, with 11 bases between.

This sequence joins TRBV28 and TRBJ2-5; 10 positions match TRBD1. This CDR3 is built from 16 residues. The J segment lost 4 bases and the V segment lost 4 bases, leaving 9 bases of the junction unmatched. Germline-derived CDR1 and CDR2 are MDHEN and SYDVKM. CDR3 bases: TGTGCCAGCAGTTCCTCTCTGACAGGGGGCGCAGAGACCCAGTACTTC. Encoded protein: CASSSSLTGGAETQYF. The whole variable domain, remainder taken from reference TRBV28 and TRBJ2-5, is DVKVTQSSRYLVKRTGEKVFLECVQDMDHENMFWYRQDPGLGLRLIYFSYDVKMKEKGDIPEGYSVSREKKERFSLILESASTNQTSMYLCASSSSLTGGAETQYFGPGTRLLVL.

This chain uses TRBV13 with TRBJ2-3; 7 bases are a match to TRBD2. V lost 6 bases and J lost 2; bases outside the gene matches: 8. Germline CDR1 reads PRHDT; CDR2 reads FYEKMQ (reference sequence). The CDR3 runs to 15 residues. CDR3 residues: CASRRGSINTDTQYF. CDR3 nucleotides: TGTGCCAGCAGACGCGGGAGTATTAACACAGATACGCAGTATTTT.